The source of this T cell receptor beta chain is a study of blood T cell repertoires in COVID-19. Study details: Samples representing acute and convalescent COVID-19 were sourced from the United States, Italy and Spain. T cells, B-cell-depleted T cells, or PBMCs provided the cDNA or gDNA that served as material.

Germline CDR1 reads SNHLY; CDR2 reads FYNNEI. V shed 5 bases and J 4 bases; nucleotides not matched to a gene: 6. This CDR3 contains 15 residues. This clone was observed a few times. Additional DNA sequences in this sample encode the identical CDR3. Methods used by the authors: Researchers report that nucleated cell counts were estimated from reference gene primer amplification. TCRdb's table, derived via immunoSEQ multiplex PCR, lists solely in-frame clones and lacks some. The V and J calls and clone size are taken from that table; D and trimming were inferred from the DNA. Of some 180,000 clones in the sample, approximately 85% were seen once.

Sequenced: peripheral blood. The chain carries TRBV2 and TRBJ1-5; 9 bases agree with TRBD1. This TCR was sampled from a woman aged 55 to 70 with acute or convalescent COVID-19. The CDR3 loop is CASSLGQGLNQPQHF. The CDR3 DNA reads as TGTGCCAGCAGTTTGGGACAGGGATTAAATCAGCCCCAGCATTTT.